This TCR beta chain was found in a study of shared clonotypes between healthy human individuals. Regarding the study as a whole: Generally, naive subsets came out with larger estimated richness than memory subsets.

Germline CDR1 SNHLY, CDR2 FYNNEI. This CDR3 spans 17 amino acids. Trimming cost V 7 bases and J 2 bases; bases outside gene matches: 16. This clone was seen more than once but under ten times. The antigen remains unidentified. Assay used: immunoSEQ multiplex PCR; TCRdb lists only in-frame clones, some missing. This table holds a few hundred thousand clones, 73% found once. The sequenced material came from memory CD4+ T cells sorted from blood. Subset described: CD45RA-negative fraction. This clonotype was sampled from a man aged 25 to 45 in good health. The chain has TRBV2 and TRBJ1-1, with 7 bases that match TRBD1. As DNA, the CDR3 is TGTGCCAGCATCCTACCCCAACAGGGGCGTCTAAACACTGAAGCTTTCTTT. Protein: CASILPQQGRLNTEAFF.